This entry features one T cell receptor beta chain sequence. Its antigen is unknown. Looked up from germline, CDR1 is LNHDA and CDR2 is SQIVND (reference sequence). The CDR3 contains 17 residues. V dropped 5 bases and J dropped 4; count of bases not matched to a gene: 14. This record belongs to a study of shared clonotypes between healthy human individuals. Whole-study results and caveats: Enrolling few donors narrowed the genetic and exposure-history diversity that was represented.

Clones were read by immunoSEQ multiplex PCR, and TCRdb kept only the in-frame ones, dropping some. The sample lists hundreds of thousands of clones, less than 80% occurring once. The gene calls are TRBV19 and TRBJ2-3; 8 bases are shared with TRBD2. Sequenced material: memory CD4+ T cells sorted from blood. The subset denotes: CD45RA-negative fraction. This TCR was recovered from a woman between 25 and 40 years old in good health. In nucleotides, the CDR3 is TGTGCCAGTAGTTCCCTGAAGAGCGGGAGAAGGTCAGATACGCAGTATTTT. Translation: CASSSLKSGRRSDTQYF.